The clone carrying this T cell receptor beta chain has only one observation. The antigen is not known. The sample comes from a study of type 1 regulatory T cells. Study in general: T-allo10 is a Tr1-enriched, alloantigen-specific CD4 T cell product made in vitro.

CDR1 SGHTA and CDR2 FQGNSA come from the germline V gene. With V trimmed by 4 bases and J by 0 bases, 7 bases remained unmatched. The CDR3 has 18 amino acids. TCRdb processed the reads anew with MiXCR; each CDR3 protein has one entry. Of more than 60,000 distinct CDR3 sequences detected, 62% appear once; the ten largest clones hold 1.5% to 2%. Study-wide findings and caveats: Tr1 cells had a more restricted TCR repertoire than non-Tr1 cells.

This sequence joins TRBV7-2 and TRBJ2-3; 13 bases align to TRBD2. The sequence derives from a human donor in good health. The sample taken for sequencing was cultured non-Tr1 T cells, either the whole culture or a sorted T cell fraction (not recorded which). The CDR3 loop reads CASSSTGLAGTSTDTQYF. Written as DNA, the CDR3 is TGTGCCAGCAGCTCTACGGGACTAGCGGGAACCAGCACAGATACGCAGTATTTT.